The next 27 T cell receptor beta chains were all read from a single sample in a study of PD-1 blockade in classical Hodgkin lymphoma. Regarding time point: cycle 4 day 1 (C4D1), after 5 to 7 weeks of nivolumab. Every patient experienced relapse after autologous stem cell transplantation, and brentuximab vedotin exposure varied. Profiled with immunoSEQ multiplex PCR; TCRdb holds only in-frame clones, not every one. Of around 7,300 clones in the sample, approximately 86% were seen once. The specimen was peripheral blood mononuclear cells (PBMCs), collected before the fourth cycle of nivolumab. The source of these receptors is a human donor with classical Hodgkin lymphoma.

The rearrangement uses TRBV29-1 and TRBJ2-1; maybe TRBD2 (6 bases). V was shortened by 4 bases and J by 0 bases, with 16 bases between the two germline ends. The CDR3 loop spans 16 amino acids. The germline V gene has CDR1 SQVTM and CDR2 ANQGSEA. CDR3 DNA: TGCAGCGTTGCCGTAGGGGCTAGCGCCTCCTACAATGAGCAGTTCTTC. Its translation: CSVAVGASASYNEQFF.

V is TRBV19 and J is TRBJ1-1; D perhaps matches TRBD1 (6 bases). Trimming pared 7 bases from V and 0 bases from J, leaving 12 bases between. From germline, CDR1 is LNHDA and CDR2 SQIVND (reference sequence). The CDR3 has 14 amino acids. The CDR3 here is CASNSQGMNTEAFF. The CDR3 DNA sequence: TGTGCCAGTAACTCACAGGGAATGAACACTGAAGCTTTCTTT.

J is TRBJ2-7 and V is TRBV5-6; D might be TRBD1 or TRBD2, each matching 5 bases. The CDR3 covers 14 residues. Germline V gives CDR1 SGHDT, CDR2 YYEEEE. V gave up 4 bases and J gave up 2 bases, with 13 bases separating them. CDR3 sequence (DNA): TGTGCCAGCAGCCTGGGGGTGGGAGCCTACGAGCAGTACGTC. Its protein product is CASSLGVGAYEQYV.

V usage is TRBV4-1 and J usage is TRBJ2-3, with D perhaps given as TRBD1 or TRBD2 (5 bases each). There are 14 residues in the CDR3. V was trimmed by 4 bases and J by 5 bases, leaving 13 bases between them. Germline CDR1 reads MGHRA; CDR2 reads YSYEKL. CDR3 amino acids: CASSRNGGGDTQYF. CDR3 DNA: TGCGCCAGCAGCCGGAATGGGGGTGGAGATACGCAGTATTTT.

In DNA, the CDR3 is TGTGCCAGCAGCGAACGGGGTGGCTCTGGGGCCAACGTCCTGACTTTC. It encodes CASSERGGSGANVLTF. V is TRBV5-6 and J is TRBJ2-6; tentative D call: TRBD2 (5 bases). Trimming removed 4 bases at V and 0 bases at J, with 11 bases between. This CDR3 is built from 16 residues. Germline V gene data show CDR1 as SGHDT and CDR2 as YYEEEE.

The chain joins TRBV18 to TRBJ2-7; 7 positions agree with TRBD1. The CDR3 covers 16 residues. In germline, CDR1 is KGHSH, CDR2 LQKENI. V was clipped by 3 bases and J by 0 bases; unmatched bases: 8. The CDR3 nucleotides read TGTGCCAGCTCACCGTCCGGGACAGCCAGCTCCTACGAGCAGTACGTC. This gives the protein CASSPSGTASSYEQYV.

J is TRBJ1-1 and V is TRBV6-5, with a weak D call TRBD1 (5 bases). The V end lost 2 bases, the J end lost 3 bases, and 13 bases lay between the germline ends. Germline V gene lookup returns CDR1 MNHEY and CDR2 SVGAGI. The CDR3 has 15 residues. CDR3: CASSYVSAGDTEAFF. The CDR3, as DNA: TGTGCCAGCAGTTACGTCTCGGCGGGGGACACTGAAGCTTTCTTT.

The J gene is TRBJ2-3, the V gene TRBV10-3; perhaps TRBD2 as D (5 bases). The CDR3 loop spans 14 amino acids. Between the trimmed V and J ends, which lost 7 bases and 3 bases, there was a span of 14 bases. From germline, CDR1 is ENHRY and CDR2 SYGVKD. In nucleotides, the CDR3 is TGTGCCATCACCCGGACGCGAGGGACAGATACGCAGTATTTT. Its translation: CAITRTRGTDTQYF.

The rearrangement joins TRBV4-2 to TRBJ2-2; D is unclear. Trimming pared 0 bases from V and 5 bases from J, leaving 4 bases between. The CDR3 is 13 residues long. The germline V gene encodes CDR1 LGHNA and CDR2 YNFKEQ. CDR3 loop: CASSQDRTGELFF. For the CDR3, the DNA is TGTGCCAGCAGCCAAGATAGGACCGGGGAGCTGTTTTTT.

The V call is TRBV18, the J call TRBJ2-4; 11 nucleotides align to TRBD2. The V and J ends lost 2 bases and 0 bases, in that order; junction bases with no gene match: 3. CDR1 KGHSH and CDR2 LQKENI come from the germline V gene. The CDR3 totals 17 residues. CDR3: CASSPVGTSGAKNIQYF. CDR3 bases: TGTGCCAGCTCACCAGTTGGGACTAGCGGAGCCAAAAACATTCAGTACTTC. Variable domain in full (rest from reference TRBV18 and TRBJ2-4): NAGVMQNPRHLVRRRGQEARLRCSPMKGHSHVYWYRQLPEEGLKFMVYLQKENIIDESGMPKERFSAEFPKEGPSILRIQQVVRGDSAAYFCASSPVGTSGAKNIQYFGAGTRLSVL.

CDR3 coding DNA: TGTGCCAGCTCACCTTCAGGATTAACAGATACGCAGTATTTT. This gives the protein CASSPSGLTDTQYF. The genes are TRBV18 and TRBJ2-3; D is undetermined. The CDR3 spans 14 residues. V dropped 3 bases and J dropped 3 bases, with 10 bases sitting between them. Germline V CDR1 and CDR2: KGHSH, LQKENI.

This chain uses TRBV30 with TRBJ2-7, with 8 bases identical to TRBD1. Trimming cost V 2 bases and J 2 bases; bases outside gene matches: 5. This CDR3 comprises 14 residues. Germline CDR1 reads GTSNPN; CDR2 reads SVGIG (reference sequence). CDR3 residues: CAWSPGQGPYEQYV. CDR3 nucleotides: TGTGCCTGGAGTCCCGGACAGGGTCCCTACGAGCAGTACGTC.

The chain combines TRBV5-4 with TRBJ1-2; possibly TRBD1 for D (5 bases). The germline V gene encodes CDR1 SGHNT and CDR2 YYREEE (reference sequence). V was cut by 6 bases and J by 2 bases, with 14 bases left in between. CDR3 length: 14 residues. This CDR3 reads CASKGIQENYGYTF. Here the CDR3 DNA reads TGTGCCAGCAAAGGGATACAGGAGAACTATGGCTACACCTTC.

This chain joins TRBV30 and TRBJ2-1; D might be TRBD1 (5 bases). CDR3 size: 17 residues. V lost 2 bases and J 6 bases, leaving 23 bases between the germline ends. The germline V gene has CDR1 GTSNPN and CDR2 SVGIG (reference sequence). CDR3 coding DNA: TGTGCCTGGAGTATATTAGGACACAAGTTGTGGGGCAATGAGCAGTTCTTC. Protein: CAWSILGHKLWGNEQFF.

The chain uses TRBV5-4 and TRBJ2-3; 8 bases are shared with TRBD1. V dropped 4 bases and J dropped 0; count of bases not matched to a gene: 19. Germline-derived CDR1 and CDR2 are SGHNT and YYREEE (reference sequence). This CDR3 spans 20 amino acids. The CDR3 reads CASSPRGIGQGTFSTDTQYF. CDR3 nucleotides: TGTGCCAGCAGCCCCCGAGGGATAGGACAGGGAACTTTTAGCACAGATACGCAGTATTTT.

In regard to this clone: Other DNA sequences from this sample encode an identical CDR3 as well. The rearrangement uses TRBV5-1 and TRBJ1-1, with D possibly matching TRBD1 (6 bases). Germline CDR1 is SGHRS and CDR2 is YFSETQ. The CDR3 consists of 14 residues. The V end lost 0 bases, the J end lost 6 bases, and 12 bases lay between the germline ends. DNA for the CDR3: TGCGCCAGCAGCTTGGACAGGGCCAGGGCTGAAGCTTTCTTT. Its translation is CASSLDRARAEAFF.

V gene TRBV11-2 combines with J gene TRBJ2-5; no clear D. Trimming removed 6 bases from V and 7 bases from J, with 12 bases in between. The CDR3 is made up of 12 amino acids. Per the germline V gene, CDR1 is SGHAT and CDR2 is FQNNGV. The CDR3 DNA sequence: TGTGCCAGCAGAAGATCCTCGGGGACCCAGTACTTC. Its protein is CASRRSSGTQYF.

This clone was counted only a few times. The gene calls are TRBV18 and TRBJ1-2; D gene unclear. V dropped 4 bases and J dropped 4 bases, with 7 bases sitting between them. The germline V gene has CDR1 KGHSH and CDR2 LQKENI. This CDR3 spans 12 amino acids. The CDR3 region has the DNA TGTGCCAGCTCACTGGAGATCTATGGCTACACCTTC. This gives the protein CASSLEIYGYTF.

This clone was counted once. The chain links TRBV6-1 to TRBJ1-2; D ambiguous. V was shortened by 2 bases and J by 7 bases, with 8 bases between the two germline ends. The germline V gene has CDR1 MNHNS and CDR2 SASEGT. The CDR3 loop spans 12 amino acids. CDR3 protein: CASSEIKRGYTF. The CDR3 nucleotides read TGTGCCAGCAGTGAAATCAAGCGTGGCTACACCTTC.

V usage is TRBV2 and J usage is TRBJ1-2, with 10 bases matching TRBD1. The CDR3 loop spans 14 amino acids. The V segment lost 4 bases and the J segment 8 bases; nucleotides outside the gene matches: 7. Germline CDR1 is SNHLY and CDR2 is FYNNEI. CDR3 residues: CASSGADRGLGYTF. CDR3 DNA sequence: TGTGCCAGCAGTGGAGCCGACAGGGGGCTCGGCTACACCTTC. The full variable domain, in which reference TRBV2 and TRBJ1-2 provide the parts outside the CDR3, is EPEVTQTPSHQVTQMGQEVILRCVPISNHLYFYWYRQILGQKVEFLVSFYNNEISEKSEIFDDQFSVERPDGSNFTLKIRSTKLEDSAMYFCASSGADRGLGYTFGSGTRLTVV.

V is TRBV5-5 and J is TRBJ1-2, with D hard to call. Trimming took 2 bases from V and 8 from J, leaving 10 bases between them. Germline V lookup: CDR1 SGHKS, CDR2 YYEKEE (reference sequence). The CDR3 has 12 residues. CDR3 in DNA: TGTGCCAGCAGCTTCCACGGTAGGGGCTACACCTTC. This codes for CASSFHGRGYTF.

V usage is TRBV14 and J usage is TRBJ1-4; 10 bases match TRBD1. Trimming at V came to 1 base and at J to 8 bases, leaving 7 bases not matched to a gene. This CDR3 has 16 residues. Germline loops: CDR1 SGHDN, CDR2 FVKESK. CDR3 protein: CASSQGGQGNSEKLFF. In DNA form, the CDR3 reads TGTGCCAGCAGCCAAGGGGGACAGGGGAATTCGGAAAAACTGTTTTTT.

The chain has TRBV5-1 and TRBJ2-5; unclear D gene. Germline lookup yields CDR1 SGHRS and CDR2 YFSETQ. This CDR3 comprises 11 residues. V dropped 0 bases and J dropped 5 bases, with 2 bases sitting between them. The CDR3 region is CASSLAETQYF. The CDR3 DNA is TGCGCCAGCAGCTTGGCGGAGACCCAGTACTTC.

In nucleotides, the CDR3 is TGTGCCAGCAGTTTCGGTACACAGAAAAATGAAAAACTGTTTTTT. The encoded protein is CASSFGTQKNEKLFF. The V and J genes are TRBV27 and TRBJ1-4; D gene uncertain. V was trimmed by 3 bases and J by 5 bases, leaving 13 bases between them. Germline V gene sequence: CDR1 MNHEY, CDR2 SMNVEV (reference sequence). The CDR3 totals 15 residues.

The chain carries TRBV7-2 and TRBJ2-5, with a tentative D call TRBD1 (5 bases). This CDR3 spans 14 amino acids. Germline loops: CDR1 SGHTA, CDR2 FQGNSA. Trimming shortened V by 3 bases and J by 4 bases, and 12 bases separated the two germline ends. The CDR3 region is CASSLGPPGETQYF. DNA for the CDR3: TGTGCCAGCAGCTTGGGGCCCCCCGGAGAGACCCAGTACTTC.

The CDR3 sequence is CASSVEPQGGNSPLHF. CDR3 DNA: TGTGCCAGCAGCGTAGAGCCCCAGGGAGGAAATTCACCCCTCCACTTT. The genes are TRBV9 and TRBJ1-6; possible D gene TRBD1, 5 bases. Germline V gene sequence: CDR1 SGDLS, CDR2 YYNGEE. The CDR3 loop spans 16 amino acids. Trimming left V 0 bases short and J 7 bases short, with 14 bases between.

The chain links TRBV9 to TRBJ1-1; no clear D. The CDR3 is made up of 15 amino acids. CDR1 and CDR2 from the germline V gene are SGDLS and YYNGEE. V shed 0 bases and J shed 4 bases, with 13 bases lying between them. CDR3 loop: CASSVASGQITEAFF. CDR3 bases: TGTGCCAGCAGCGTAGCTTCCGGGCAGATCACTGAAGCTTTCTTT.